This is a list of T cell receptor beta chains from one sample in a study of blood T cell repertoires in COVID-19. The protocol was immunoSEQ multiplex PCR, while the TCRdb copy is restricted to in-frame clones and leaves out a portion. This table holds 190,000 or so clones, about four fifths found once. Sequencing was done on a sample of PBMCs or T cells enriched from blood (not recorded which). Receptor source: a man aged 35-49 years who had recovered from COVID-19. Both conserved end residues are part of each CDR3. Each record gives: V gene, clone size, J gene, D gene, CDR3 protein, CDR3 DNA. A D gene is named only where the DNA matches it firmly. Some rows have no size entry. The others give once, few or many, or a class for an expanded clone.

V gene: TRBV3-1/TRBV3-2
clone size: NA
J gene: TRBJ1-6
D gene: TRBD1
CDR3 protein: CASSEGQGFNSPLHF
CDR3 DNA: TGTGCCAGCAGCGAGGGACAGGGGTTTAATTCACCCCTCCACTTT

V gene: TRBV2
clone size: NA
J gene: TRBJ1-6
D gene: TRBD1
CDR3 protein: CASILQGGAGNSPLHF
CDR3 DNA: TGTGCCAGCATTTTACAGGGGGGCGCGGGTAATTCACCCCTCCACTTT

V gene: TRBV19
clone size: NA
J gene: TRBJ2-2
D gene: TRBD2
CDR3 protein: CASSAPGLDTGELFF
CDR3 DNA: TGTGCCAGTAGTGCTCCGGGACTAGACACCGGGGAGCTGTTTTTT

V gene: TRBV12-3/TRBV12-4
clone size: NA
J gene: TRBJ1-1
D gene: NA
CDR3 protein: CASTFRGNTEAFF
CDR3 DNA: TGTGCCAGCACCTTCAGGGGGAACACTGAAGCTTTCTTT

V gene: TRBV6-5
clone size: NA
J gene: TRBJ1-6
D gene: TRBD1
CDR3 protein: CASEQGGNSPLHF
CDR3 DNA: TGTGCCAGCGAACAGGGGGGAAATTCACCCCTCCACTTT

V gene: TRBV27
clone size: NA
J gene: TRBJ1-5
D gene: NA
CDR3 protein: CASSPRVAANQPQHF
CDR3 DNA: TGTGCCAGCAGTCCGAGGGTGGCCGCTAATCAGCCCCAGCATTTT

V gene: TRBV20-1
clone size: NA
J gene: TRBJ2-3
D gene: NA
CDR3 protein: CSASWRETTDTQYF
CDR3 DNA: TGCAGTGCTAGTTGGAGGGAAACGACAGATACGCAGTATTTT

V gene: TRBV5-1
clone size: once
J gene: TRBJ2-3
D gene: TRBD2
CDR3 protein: CASKGSGSFDTQYF
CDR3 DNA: TGCGCCAGCAAAGGTAGCGGGAGTTTTGATACGCAGTATTTT

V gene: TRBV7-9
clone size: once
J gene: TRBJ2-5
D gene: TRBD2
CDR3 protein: CASSRLAPALGTQYF
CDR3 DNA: TGTGCCAGCAGCCGACTAGCTCCTGCTTTGGGGACCCAGTACTTC

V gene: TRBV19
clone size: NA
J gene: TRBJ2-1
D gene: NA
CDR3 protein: CASSPHSLVTADSYNEQFF
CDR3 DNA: TGTGCCAGTAGTCCACACTCTCTCGTGACAGCAGACTCCTACAATGAGCAGTTCTTC

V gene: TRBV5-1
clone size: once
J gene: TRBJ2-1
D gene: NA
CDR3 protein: CASSLDTRGAYNEQFF
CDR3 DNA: TGCGCCAGCAGCTTGGACACCCGAGGTGCCTACAATGAGCAGTTCTTC

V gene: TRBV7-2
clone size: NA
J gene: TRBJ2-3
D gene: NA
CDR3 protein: CASSAGLSASTDTQYF
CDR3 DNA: TGTGCCAGCAGCGCGGGACTCTCGGCAAGCACAGATACGCAGTATTTT

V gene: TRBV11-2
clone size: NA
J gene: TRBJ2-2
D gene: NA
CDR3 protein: CASSLGRNTGELFF
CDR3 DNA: TGTGCCAGCAGCTTGGGCCGGAACACCGGGGAGCTGTTTTTT

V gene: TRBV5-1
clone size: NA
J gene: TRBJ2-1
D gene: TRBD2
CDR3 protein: CASRRTASGGLYNEQFF
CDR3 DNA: TGCGCCAGCAGGCGGACAGCTAGCGGGGGCCTCTACAATGAGCAGTTCTTC

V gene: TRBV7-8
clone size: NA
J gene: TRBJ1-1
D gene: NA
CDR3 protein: CASLLQDSAHTEAFF
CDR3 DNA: TGTGCCAGCTTGCTCCAGGACAGCGCTCACACTGAAGCTTTCTTT

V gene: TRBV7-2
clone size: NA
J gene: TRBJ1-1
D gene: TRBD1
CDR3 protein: CASSLTPGQVPEAFF
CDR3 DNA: TGTGCCAGCAGCTTAACCCCGGGACAGGTCCCTGAAGCTTTCTTT

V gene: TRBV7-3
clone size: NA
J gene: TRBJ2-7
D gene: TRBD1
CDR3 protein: CASSLTGQGGEQYF
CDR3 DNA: TGTGCCAGCAGCTTAACGGGACAGGGCGGCGAGCAGTACTTC

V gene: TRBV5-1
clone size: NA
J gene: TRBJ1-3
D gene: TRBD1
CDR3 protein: CASSLAGQGAQGTIYF
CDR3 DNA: TGCGCCAGCAGCTTGGCTGGACAGGGGGCTCAAGGGACCATATATTTT

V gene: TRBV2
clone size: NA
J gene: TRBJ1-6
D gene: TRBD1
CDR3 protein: CASVQGWDNSPLHF
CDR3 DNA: TGTGCCAGTGTACAGGGGTGGGATAATTCACCCCTCCACTTT

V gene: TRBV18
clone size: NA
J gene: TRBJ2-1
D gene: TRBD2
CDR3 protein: CASSPGLDSGNEQFF
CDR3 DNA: TGTGCCAGCTCCCCTGGACTAGATTCAGGCAATGAGCAGTTCTTC

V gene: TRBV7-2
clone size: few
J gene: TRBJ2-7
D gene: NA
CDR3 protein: CASSLQLGRGENEQYF
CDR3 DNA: TGTGCCAGCAGCCTACAACTGGGCAGGGGAGAAAACGAGCAGTACTTC

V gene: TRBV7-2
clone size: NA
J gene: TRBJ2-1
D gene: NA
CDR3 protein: CASSPPGHSNEQFF
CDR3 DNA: TGTGCCAGCAGCCCCCCGGGACATTCCAATGAGCAGTTCTTC

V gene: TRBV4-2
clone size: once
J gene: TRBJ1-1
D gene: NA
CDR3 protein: CASSQGGLGTKAFF
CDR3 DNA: TGTGCCAGCAGCCAAGGTGGGCTTGGGACAAAAGCTTTCTTT

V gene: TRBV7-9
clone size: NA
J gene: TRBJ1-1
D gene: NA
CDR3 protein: CASSSGLSGTEAFF
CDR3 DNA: TGTGCCAGCAGCTCTGGACTTTCGGGCACTGAAGCTTTCTTT

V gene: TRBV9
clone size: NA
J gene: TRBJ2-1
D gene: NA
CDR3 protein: CASSPSGRLHNEQFF
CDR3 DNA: TGTGCCAGCAGCCCATCCGGCCGACTTCACAATGAGCAGTTCTTC

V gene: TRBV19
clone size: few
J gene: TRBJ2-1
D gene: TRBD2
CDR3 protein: CASSPGGGRANEQFF
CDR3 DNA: TGTGCCAGTAGTCCCGGGGGCGGGAGGGCCAATGAGCAGTTCTTC

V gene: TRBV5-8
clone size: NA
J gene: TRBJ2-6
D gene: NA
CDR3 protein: CASSSNSGANVLTF
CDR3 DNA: TGTGCCAGCAGCTCAAACTCTGGGGCCAACGTCCTGACTTTC